Each of the 16 T cell receptor beta chains below was sequenced from the same sample in a study of T cell changes during pregnancy in multiple sclerosis (dated by TCRdb to between 2017 and 2020). The library was made by the immunoSEQ multiplex PCR assay. TCRdb provides this immuneACCESS table in a form limited to in-frame rearrangements. Some clones are lacking; in checked studies, under half of them reflect an unresolved V gene, and why the rest are absent is not known. In this sample the table shows about 38,000 clones, about 87% of which occur a single time. The top ten clonotypes cover about 0.57% of the sample. Here the sequenced sample was CD4+ T cells from peripheral blood mononuclear cells, taken before pregnancy. The origin of the receptors is a female donor with multiple sclerosis, enrolled in a pregnancy study.

The chain employs TRBV7-2 and TRBJ1-1, with D possibly TRBD1 on 5 matching bases. Trimming pared 5 bases from V and 0 bases from J, leaving 13 bases between. Looked up from germline, CDR1 is SGHTA and CDR2 is FQGNSA. The CDR3 totals 15 residues. In DNA, the CDR3 is TGTGCCAGCAGCATGGGGTCAGGGATGAACACTGAAGCTTTCTTT. It encodes CASSMGSGMNTEAFF.

The chain's CDR3 is CASATGGGGTDTQYF. The CDR3 region has the DNA TGCGCCAGCGCTACCGGGGGGGGCGGCACAGATACGCAGTATTTT. V is TRBV5-1 and J is TRBJ2-3; TRBD2 matches at 8 bases. CDR1 and CDR2 from the germline V gene are SGHRS and YFSETQ. With V trimmed by 7 bases and J by 1 base, 8 bases remained unmatched. This CDR3 has 15 residues.

This chain links TRBV2 with TRBJ2-7; D is possibly TRBD1 (6 bases). Between the trimmed V and J ends, which lost 4 bases and 6 bases, there was a span of 16 bases. Per the germline V gene, CDR1 is SNHLY and CDR2 is FYNNEI. The CDR3 covers 14 residues. The CDR3 DNA is TGTGCCAGCAGTGGTCTTAAGGGGGAAATCGAGCAGTACTTC. This encodes CASSGLKGEIEQYF.

The gene calls are TRBV27 and TRBJ1-2; 7 positions agree with TRBD1. Trimming took 4 bases from V and 4 from J; bases not matched to a gene: 3. This CDR3 has 13 amino acids. In germline, CDR1 is MNHEY, CDR2 SMNVEV (reference sequence). The CDR3 DNA follows: TGTGCCAGCAGTTACAGGGGTGGCTATGGCTACACCTTC. This translates into CASSYRGGYGYTF.

J is TRBJ2-3 and V is TRBV30; 8 bases map to TRBD2. The CDR3 spans 14 residues. V lost 1 base, J lost 6 bases, and 6 bases stayed unmatched. CDR1 and CDR2 (germline): GTSNPN, SVGIG (reference sequence). CDR3 loop: CAWSDGGAGDTQYF. The CDR3 nucleotides read TGTGCCTGGAGTGACGGGGGGGCAGGGGATACGCAGTATTTT.

The gene calls are TRBV2 and TRBJ2-4; no firm D call. The CDR3 is made up of 13 amino acids. V was pared by 7 bases and J by 2 bases, with 9 bases between. Germline V lookup: CDR1 SNHLY, CDR2 FYNNEI. CDR3 DNA: TGTGCCAGCATGGAGAGAACCAAAAACATTCAGTACTTC. The encoded protein is CASMERTKNIQYF.

In DNA form, the CDR3 reads TGTGCCAGCAGCTTAGCGGGCGGGCGCACAGATACGCAGTATTTT. It translates to CASSLAGGRTDTQYF. This sequence joins TRBV7-2 and TRBJ2-3; D is perhaps TRBD2 (5 bases). The CDR3 extends over 15 amino acids. Germline V gene data show CDR1 as SGHTA and CDR2 as FQGNSA. The V end lost 0 bases, the J end lost 1 base, and 8 bases lay between the germline ends.

The chain has TRBV7-2 and TRBJ2-3; 7 nucleotides match TRBD2. The CDR3 length is 17 residues. CDR1 and CDR2 (germline): SGHTA, FQGNSA. J lost 5 bases, V lost 2 bases, and 13 bases had no gene match. The CDR3 here is CASSLWAPAGGGDTQYF. The DNA of the CDR3 is TGTGCCAGCAGCTTATGGGCCCCGGCGGGCGGGGGAGATACGCAGTATTTT.

This clone was detected only a few times. This sequence joins TRBV4-1 and TRBJ1-2; TRBD1 might be the D (5 bases). The CDR3 is made up of 14 amino acids. CDR1 is MGHRA and CDR2 is YSYEKL in the germline V gene. V was cut by 0 bases and J by 7 bases, with 12 bases left in between. The CDR3 nucleotides are TGCGCCAGCAGCCAAGATGGAGGGGCGTTTGGCTACACCTTC. Translated, it gives CASSQDGGAFGYTF.

The genes are TRBV27 and TRBJ1-2; the D gene is possibly TRBD1 (6 bases). Germline CDR1 is MNHEY and CDR2 is SMNVEV (reference sequence). Trimming removed 5 bases at V and 7 bases at J, with 26 bases between. The CDR3 totals 17 residues. This CDR3 is CASSPPGRHPGTSGYTF. The CDR3 nucleotides read TGTGCCAGCAGTCCTCCCGGTCGGCACCCTGGGACATCTGGCTACACCTTC.

This chain uses TRBV7-9 with TRBJ2-1, with 11 bases fitting TRBD1. V was clipped by 6 bases and J by 9 bases; unmatched bases: 10. The CDR3 runs 15 residues. Germline lookup yields CDR1 SEHNR and CDR2 FQNEAQ (reference sequence). The CDR3 coding sequence is TGTGCCAGCAGTTGGGTTTGGACAGGGGGCTCTGAGCAGTTCTTC. This encodes CASSWVWTGGSEQFF.

This clone was picked up one time. The rearrangement joins TRBV7-3 to TRBJ2-7; D remains unclear. Germline CDR1 SGHTA, CDR2 FQGTGA. V dropped 2 bases and J dropped 4 bases, with 9 bases sitting between them. This CDR3 region has 13 residues. The CDR3 reads CASSLVPQYEQYF. The DNA of the CDR3 is TGTGCCAGCAGCTTAGTTCCCCAATACGAGCAGTACTTC.

The rearrangement uses TRBV10-3 and TRBJ1-1; D gene ambiguous. Trimming removed 0 bases at V and 2 bases at J, with 10 bases between. The CDR3 spans 15 residues. The germline gives CDR1 ENHRY, CDR2 SYGVKD. CDR3 coding DNA: TGTGCCATCAGTGAGTCTTTCGAGGGTAACACTGAAGCTTTCTTT. Protein: CAISESFEGNTEAFF.

Written as DNA, the CDR3 is TGTGCCAGCAGCTACAAAGGCGGTTATACGCGGAAACTGTTTTTT. Translating gives CASSYKGGYTRKLFF. The chain carries TRBV7-2 and TRBJ1-4; D gene unclear. V lost 4 bases, J lost 11 bases, and 20 bases lay in between. This CDR3 has 15 residues. Germline assignment: CDR1 SGHTA and CDR2 FQGNSA. Looking up the rest from reference TRBV7-2 and TRBJ1-4 gives the full variable domain: GAGVSQSPSNKVTEKGKDVELRCDPISGHTALYWYRQSLGQGLEFLIYFQGNSAPDKSGLPSDRFSAERTGGSVSTLTIQRTQQEDSAVYLCASSYKGGYTRKLFFGSGTQLSVL.

V and J are TRBV7-2 and TRBJ2-7; D perhaps matches TRBD1 (5 bases). CDR3 length equals 16 residues. The V gene's germline CDR1 is SGHTA and CDR2 FQGNSA. Trimming took 1 base from V and 0 from J, leaving 13 bases between them. CDR3 sequence (DNA): TGTGCCAGCAGCTTAGGGTTTGGACAAACCTCCTACGAGCAGTACTTC. This encodes CASSLGFGQTSYEQYF.

J is TRBJ2-7 and V is TRBV28, with D possibly matching TRBD2 (5 bases). Germline assignment: CDR1 MDHEN and CDR2 SYDVKM. V lost 1 base and J 4 bases, leaving 5 bases between the germline ends. The CDR3 runs to 12 residues. The DNA for the CDR3 is TGTGCCAGCAGTTTATCGGGGTACGAGCAGTACTTC. Protein: CASSLSGYEQYF.